The 5 T cell receptor beta chains below come from one sample, sequenced in a study of blood T cell repertoires in COVID-19. The protocol was immunoSEQ multiplex PCR, while the TCRdb copy is restricted to in-frame clones and leaves out a portion. The table lists approximately 150,000 clones, 87% of them singletons. Sample: PBMCs or T cells enriched from blood (not recorded which). The source of these receptors is a woman between 35 and 50 years old who had been exposed to COVID-19.

This chain joins TRBV19 and TRBJ1-5; weak D call: TRBD1 (5 bases). Germline CDR1 LNHDA, CDR2 SQIVND (reference sequence). The CDR3 is 18 residues long. The germline V and J ends were trimmed by 4 bases and 2 bases, with 21 bases remaining between them. The CDR3 sequence is CASSTDMGLGIGNQPQHF. DNA for the CDR3: TGTGCCAGTAGTACGGACATGGGGCTGGGTATAGGCAATCAGCCCCAGCATTTT.

The chain couples TRBV12-5 to TRBJ2-2, with a weak D call TRBD1 (5 bases). Germline V gene lookup returns CDR1 LGHNT and CDR2 FRNRAP. CDR3 length: 15 residues. Deletions cut 7 bases from V and 7 bases from J, with 19 bases between. CDR3 coding DNA: TGTGCTAGTGCGACTCTAGGGGCTACTGGCGGGGAGCTGTTTTTT. It encodes CASATLGATGGELFF.

The V and J genes are TRBV6-2 or TRBV6-3 and TRBJ1-1, with 7 bases lining up with TRBD1. J was trimmed by 1 base and V by 5 bases; bases with no gene match: 10. Per germline, CDR1 MNHEY and CDR2 SVGEGT. This CDR3 is built from 16 residues. In nucleotides, the CDR3 is TGTGCCAGCAGTAGGGGACAGTCAAGACAGAACACTGAAGCTTTCTTT. It specifies CASSRGQSRQNTEAFF.

This clone was recorded once. J is TRBJ2-7 and V is TRBV7-9; D is possibly TRBD1 (5 bases). Between the trimmed V and J ends, which lost 0 bases and 2 bases, there was a span of 8 bases. The CDR3 is 14 amino acids. Germline values: CDR1 SEHNR, CDR2 FQNEAQ (reference sequence). CDR3 DNA sequence: TGTGCCAGCAGCTTAGCCCCCAGGGCCTACGAGCAGTACTTC. This gives the protein CASSLAPRAYEQYF.

J is TRBJ1-4 and V is TRBV4-3; D is ambiguous. CDR1 and CDR2 from the germline V gene are LGHNA and YSLEER. The CDR3 has 16 residues. Trimming stripped 3 bases from V and 8 bases from J, with 19 bases between. CDR3: CASSQAWDGGREKLFF. The CDR3 DNA sequence: TGCGCCAGCAGCCAGGCCTGGGATGGAGGGAGAGAAAAACTGTTTTTT.